This entry is about one T cell receptor beta chain. Its antigen remains unidentified. One base away there is no much larger clone; base qualities are not given. The CDR1 and CDR2 encoded by the germline V gene are MGHRA and YSYEKL. At the junction V is shortened by 3 bases and J by 2 bases; bases outside the gene matches: 9. The CDR3 runs 16 amino acids, cysteine and phenylalanine included. CDR3 DNA is the only sequence kept; it has 48 bases, read in frame from the first base. Each collaborating institution followed its own protocols to collect whole blood in K2EDTA tubes. Collaborator samples were shipped for TCRbeta analysis as frozen whole blood, isolated PBMCs, or DNA extracted from either sample type. This record belongs to a study of blood T cell repertoires in COVID-19 (dated by TCRdb to the early 2020s). Looking at the study overall: Samples from collaborators originated in the United States, Italy and Spain and spanned both the acute and convalescent phases of COVID-19. A de-identified subject ID, COVID-19 status, age in years and sex were almost always included in the sample metadata. HLA class I and class II types, where available, came from metadata supplied by the sample provider rather than from assay-based typing. Samples were obtained from the ongoing ImmuneRACE study (first 160 participants) and from some 1,300 subjects provided by 6 global collaborators. The repertoires were released in a freely available public database meant as a resource for research on the immune response to SARS-CoV-2. The material from the prospective study consisted of cDNA or gDNA derived from T cells, B-cell-depleted T cells, or PBMCs. Deeply sampled blood TCRbeta repertoires from subjects exposed to, actively infected with, or recovered from COVID-19 were included in the dataset.

What the authors observed across the whole study: How much clinical and demographic metadata was included differed by source and by participant, and the metadata was provided uncurated.

The immunoSEQ Assay, a bias-controlled multiplex PCR, was used to amplify TCRbeta CDR3 regions from genomic DNA. The authors' pipeline ran thus. The number of nucleated cells in each sample was estimated from the amplification of reference gene primers within the assay. Sequence reads were collapsed and filtered to measure the absolute abundance of every unique TCRbeta CDR3 rearrangement. For each sample, productive Simpson clonality was calculated by taking the square root of Simpson's diversity index across productive rearrangements. In TCRdb, the immuneACCESS table is reduced to in-frame sequences with V and J assigned. These tables do not hold every clone; where another copy was compared, an unresolved V gene accounts for under half, and the others remain unexplained. V, J and clone size reflect that table, while D and trimming were determined from the DNA. Present in this sample are some 28,000 clones, 84% of which were seen just once. The ten largest clonotypes hold about 15% of the sample.

Sequencing was done on a sample of peripheral blood. The source is an older man with active COVID-19. The rearranged segments are TRBV4-1 and TRBJ1-2; TRBD1 fits 7 bases in the junction. The nucleotides read TGCGCCAGCAGCCAGGAAAAAAGGGACAGAAACTATGGCTACACCTTC. Its translation is CASSQEKRDRNYGYTF.